This TCR beta chain was profiled in a study of identical twins. Notes on the study in general: For zero-insertion analyses, partial confounding could come from invariant MAIT and iNKT cells. Cord blood beta clonotypes that were abundant carried fewer insertions, and memory repertoires showed no such trend.

The CDR3 spans 16 residues. V was pared by 1 base and J by 5 bases, with 6 bases of the junction left unmatched. CDR1 is SGHVS and CDR2 is FQNEAQ in the germline V gene. This clonotype was seen a few times. The antigen is not known. Template switching (which added a universal primer site) was used, and cDNA carried unique molecular identifiers. TCRdb re-derived calls from the 5' RACE reads in MiXCR, one entry per CDR3 protein. The sample has some 250,000 distinct CDR3 sequences; approximately 7.1% are singletons. These data were likewise used in another study, on T cells expressing NK-cell markers.

V is TRBV7-8 and J is TRBJ2-2; 8 nucleotides align to TRBD2. This TCR derives from a young woman in good health. Sequenced sample: CD8+ T cells sorted from blood. The CDR3 region is CASSLVAGGPTGELFF. The CDR3 bases are TGTGCCAGCAGCTTAGTTGCGGGGGGTCCTACCGGGGAGCTGTTTTTT.